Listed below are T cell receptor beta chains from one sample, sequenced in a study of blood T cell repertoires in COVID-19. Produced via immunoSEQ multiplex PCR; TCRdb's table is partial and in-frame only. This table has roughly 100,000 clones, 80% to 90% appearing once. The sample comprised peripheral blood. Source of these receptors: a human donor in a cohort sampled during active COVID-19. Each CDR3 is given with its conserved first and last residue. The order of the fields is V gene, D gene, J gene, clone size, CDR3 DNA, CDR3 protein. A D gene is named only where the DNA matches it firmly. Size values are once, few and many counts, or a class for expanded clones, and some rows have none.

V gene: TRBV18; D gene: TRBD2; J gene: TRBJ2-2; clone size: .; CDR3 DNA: TGTGCCAGCTCAACCAGAGCGGGGGGCCCGAACACCGGGGAGCTGTTTTTT; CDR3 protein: CASSTRAGGPNTGELFF
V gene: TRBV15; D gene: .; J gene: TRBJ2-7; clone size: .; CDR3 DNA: TGTGCCACCAGCAGAGACCCGGAGGGGGCTAGCGAGCAGTACTTC; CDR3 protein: CATSRDPEGASEQYF
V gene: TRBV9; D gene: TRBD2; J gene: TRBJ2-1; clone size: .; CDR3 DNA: TGTGCCAGCAGCGAAACTAGCGGGGGGGCCGGTCCCGAGCAGTTCTTC; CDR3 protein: CASSETSGGAGPEQFF
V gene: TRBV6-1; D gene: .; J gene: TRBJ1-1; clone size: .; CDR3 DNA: TGTGCCAGCAGATTCGCCAGGGCCAGCACTGAAGCTTTCTTT; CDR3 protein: CASRFARASTEAFF
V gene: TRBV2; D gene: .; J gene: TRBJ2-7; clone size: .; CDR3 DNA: TGTGCCAGCAGTGAAAGGGGTTGGTCATACGAGCAGTACTTC; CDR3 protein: CASSERGWSYEQYF
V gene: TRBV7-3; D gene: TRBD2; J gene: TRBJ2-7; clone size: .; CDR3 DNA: TGTGCCAGCAGCTTAATAACAGCGGGGCCCGACGAGCAGTACTTC; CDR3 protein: CASSLITAGPDEQYF
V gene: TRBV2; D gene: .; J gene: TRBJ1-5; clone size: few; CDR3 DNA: TGTGCCAGCAGTGAAGCGCGAACTCAGCCCCAGCATTTT; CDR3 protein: CASSEARTQPQHF
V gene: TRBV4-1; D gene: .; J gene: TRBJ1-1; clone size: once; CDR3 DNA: TGCGCCAGCAGCCAAGAGCGGCCCCGGGATCAAGCTTTCTTT; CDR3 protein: CASSQERPRDQAFF
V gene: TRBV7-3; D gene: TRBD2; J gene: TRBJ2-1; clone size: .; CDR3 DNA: TGTGCCAGCAGCCCCGGGACTAGCGGGGAGTTCTACAATGAGCAGTTCTTC; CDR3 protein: CASSPGTSGEFYNEQFF
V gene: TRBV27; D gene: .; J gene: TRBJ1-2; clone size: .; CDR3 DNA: TGTGCCAGCAGTTTACAGGGAAACTATGGCTACACCTTC; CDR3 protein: CASSLQGNYGYTF
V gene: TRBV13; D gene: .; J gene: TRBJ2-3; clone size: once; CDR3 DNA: TGTGCCAGCAGCTTCAGGGGAGAGGATACGCAGTATTTT; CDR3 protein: CASSFRGEDTQYF
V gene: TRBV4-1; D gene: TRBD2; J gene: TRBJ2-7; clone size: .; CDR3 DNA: TGCGCCAGCAGCCAAGATAGTTCTAGCGGGGGGCATTCCTACGAGCAGTACTTC; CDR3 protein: CASSQDSSSGGHSYEQYF
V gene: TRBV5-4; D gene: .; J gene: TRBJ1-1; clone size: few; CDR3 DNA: TGTGCCAGCAGCCCTTCCCGGGCTGAAGCTTTCTTT; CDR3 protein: CASSPSRAEAFF
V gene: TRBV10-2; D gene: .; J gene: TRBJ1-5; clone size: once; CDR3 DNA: TGCGCCAGCAGCGACACAGGGCGCGGGGGGGGGCCCCAGCATTTT; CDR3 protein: CASSDTGRGGGPQHF
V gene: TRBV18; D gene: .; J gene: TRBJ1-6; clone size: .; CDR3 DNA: TGTGCCAGCTCACCGTCCAGCGTTAATTCACCCCTCCACTTT; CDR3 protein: CASSPSSVNSPLHF
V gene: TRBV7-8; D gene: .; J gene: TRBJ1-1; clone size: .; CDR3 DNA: TGTGCCAGCAGCCCTACAGGGAACACTGAAGCTTTCTTT; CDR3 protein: CASSPTGNTEAFF
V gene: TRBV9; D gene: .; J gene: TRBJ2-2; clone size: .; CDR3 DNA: TGTGCCAGCAGCGTAGGCGGAGGGATCGGGGAGCTGTTTTTT; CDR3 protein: CASSVGGGIGELFF
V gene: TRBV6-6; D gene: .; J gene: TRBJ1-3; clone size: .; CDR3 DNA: TGTGCCAGCAGTTACCGGGGTTCTGGAAACACCATATATTTT; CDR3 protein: CASSYRGSGNTIYF
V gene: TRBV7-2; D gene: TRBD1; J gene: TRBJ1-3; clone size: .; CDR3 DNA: TGTGCCAGCAGCAGACAGGGGGCTAGCTCTGGAAACACCATATATTTT; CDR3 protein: CASSRQGASSGNTIYF
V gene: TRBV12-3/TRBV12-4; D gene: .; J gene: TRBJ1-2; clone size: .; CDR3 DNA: TGTGCCAGCAGTGTCGGGGGGTTGTTCGGCTACACCTTC; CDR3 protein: CASSVGGLFGYTF
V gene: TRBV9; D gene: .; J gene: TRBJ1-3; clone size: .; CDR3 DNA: TGTGCCAGCAGCTACGGACAGATCTCTGGAAACACCATATATTTT; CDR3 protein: CASSYGQISGNTIYF
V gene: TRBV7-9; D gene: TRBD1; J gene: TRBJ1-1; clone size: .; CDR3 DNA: TGTGCCAGCAGCCCGATAGACAGGGGGAACACTGAAGCTTTCTTT; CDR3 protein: CASSPIDRGNTEAFF
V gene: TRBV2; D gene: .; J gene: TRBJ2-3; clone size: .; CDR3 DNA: TGTGCCAGCAGTCCTGAGGCTGGGGCCCTGGGGAGCACAGATACGCAGTATTTT; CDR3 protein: CASSPEAGALGSTDTQYF
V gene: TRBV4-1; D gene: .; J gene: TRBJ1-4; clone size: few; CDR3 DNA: TGCGCCAGCAGCCAAGTAGGGGCACTAACTAATGAAAAACTGTTTTTT; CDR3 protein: CASSQVGALTNEKLFF
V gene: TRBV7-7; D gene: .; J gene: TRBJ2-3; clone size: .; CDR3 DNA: TGTGCTAGCAGCCCCGCCAGGAGCACAGATACGCAGTATTTT; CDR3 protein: CASSPARSTDTQYF
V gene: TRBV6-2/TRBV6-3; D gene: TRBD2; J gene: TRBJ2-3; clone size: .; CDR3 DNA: TGTGCCAGCAGTTACTCTCGAGTAGCGGGGGCCCTGGCGCAGTATTTT; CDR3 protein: CASSYSRVAGALAQYF
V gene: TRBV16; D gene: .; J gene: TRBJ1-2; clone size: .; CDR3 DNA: TGTGCCAGCAGCCAATATCCTTATGGCTACACCTTC; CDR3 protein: CASSQYPYGYTF
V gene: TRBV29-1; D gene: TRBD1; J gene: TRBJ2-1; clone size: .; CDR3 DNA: TGCAGCGTCGGGACAGTCTCCTACAATGAGCAGTTCTTC; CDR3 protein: CSVGTVSYNEQFF
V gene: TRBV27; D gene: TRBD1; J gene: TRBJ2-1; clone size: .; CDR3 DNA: TGTGCCAGCAGTCTAAACCCTAACGACAGGGCTAAGTTCTTC; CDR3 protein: CASSLNPNDRAKFF
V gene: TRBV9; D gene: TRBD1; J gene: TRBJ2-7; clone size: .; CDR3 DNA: TGTGCCAGCAGCGCCGAGGGGACAGGGGCTAACGAGCAGTACTTC; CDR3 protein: CASSAEGTGANEQYF
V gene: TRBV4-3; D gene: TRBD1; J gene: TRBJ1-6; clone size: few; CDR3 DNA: TGCGCCAGCAGCCCGGGGACAGGGGGTTCACCCCTCCACTTT; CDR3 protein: CASSPGTGGSPLHF
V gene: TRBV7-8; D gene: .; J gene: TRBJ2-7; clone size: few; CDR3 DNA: TGTGCCAGCAGCTCTTGGACGGGGATACGGGTAGAGCAGTACTTC; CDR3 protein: CASSSWTGIRVEQYF
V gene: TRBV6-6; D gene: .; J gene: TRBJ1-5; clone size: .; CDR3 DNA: TGTGCCAGCAGTCCTTCGACAGCTAAGCAGCCCCAGCATTTT; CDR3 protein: CASSPSTAKQPQHF
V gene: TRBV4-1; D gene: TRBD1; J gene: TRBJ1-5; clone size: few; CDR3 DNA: TGCGCCAGCAGCCAAGTTCCGTACAGGGGTCCTCAGCCCCAGCATTTT; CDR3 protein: CASSQVPYRGPQPQHF
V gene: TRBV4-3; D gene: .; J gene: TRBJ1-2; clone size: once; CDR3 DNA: TGCGCCAGCAGCCAAGATCTAGGCTATGGCTACACCTTC; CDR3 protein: CASSQDLGYGYTF
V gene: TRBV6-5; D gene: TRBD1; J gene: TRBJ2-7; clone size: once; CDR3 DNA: TGTGCCAGCAGGGGGACAGCCTACGAGCAGTACTTC; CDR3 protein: CASRGTAYEQYF
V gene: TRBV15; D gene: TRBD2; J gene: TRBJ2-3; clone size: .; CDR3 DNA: TGTGCCACCAGCAGAGATGGGGGGGGCACAGATACGCAGTATTTT; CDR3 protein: CATSRDGGGTDTQYF
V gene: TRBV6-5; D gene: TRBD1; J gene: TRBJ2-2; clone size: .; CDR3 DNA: TGTGCCAGCCACAGGGGGCCGAACACCGGGGAGCTGTTTTTT; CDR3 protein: CASHRGPNTGELFF
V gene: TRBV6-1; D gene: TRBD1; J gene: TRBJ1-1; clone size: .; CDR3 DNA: TGTGCCAGCAGTGAGGGACAGGGTATGGGCACTGAAGCTTTCTTT; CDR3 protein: CASSEGQGMGTEAFF
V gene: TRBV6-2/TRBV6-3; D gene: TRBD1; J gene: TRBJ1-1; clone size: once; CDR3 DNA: TGTGCCAGCAGTAAACAGGGGGCACGCATGAACACTGAAGCTTTCTTT; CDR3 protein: CASSKQGARMNTEAFF
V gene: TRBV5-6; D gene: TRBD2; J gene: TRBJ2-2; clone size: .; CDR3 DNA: TGTGCCAGCAGCGGCGGACTAGCGGGGCGTAGCGGGGAGCTGTTTTTT; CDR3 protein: CASSGGLAGRSGELFF